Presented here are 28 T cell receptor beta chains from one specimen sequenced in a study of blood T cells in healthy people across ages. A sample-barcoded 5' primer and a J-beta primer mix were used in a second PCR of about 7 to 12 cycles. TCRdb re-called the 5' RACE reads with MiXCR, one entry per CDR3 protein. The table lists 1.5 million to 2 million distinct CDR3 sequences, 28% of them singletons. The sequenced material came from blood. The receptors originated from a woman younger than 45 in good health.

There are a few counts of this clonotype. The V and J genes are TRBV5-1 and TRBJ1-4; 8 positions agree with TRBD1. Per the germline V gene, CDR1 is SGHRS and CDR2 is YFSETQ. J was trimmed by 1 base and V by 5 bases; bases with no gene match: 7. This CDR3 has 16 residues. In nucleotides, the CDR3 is TGCGCCAGCAGACTCGGACAGGGTGAAACTAATGAAAAACTGTTTTTT. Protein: CASRLGQGETNEKLFF.

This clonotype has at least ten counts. This chain's CDR3 is CASRLGPYEQYF. The CDR3 DNA follows: TGTGCCAGCAGGTTGGGTCCCTACGAGCAGTACTTC. The chain recombines TRBV7-9 with TRBJ2-7, with D uncertain. CDR1 SEHNR and CDR2 FQNEAQ come from the germline V gene (reference sequence). V was cut by 6 bases and J by 2 bases, with 8 bases left in between. The CDR3 runs to 12 residues.

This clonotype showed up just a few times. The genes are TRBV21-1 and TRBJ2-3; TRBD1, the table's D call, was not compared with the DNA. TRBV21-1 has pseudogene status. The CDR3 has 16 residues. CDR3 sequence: CASSGGRLAFTDTQYF. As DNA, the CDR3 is TGTGCCAGCAGCGGGGGACGGTTAGCGTTCACAGATACGCAGTATTTT.

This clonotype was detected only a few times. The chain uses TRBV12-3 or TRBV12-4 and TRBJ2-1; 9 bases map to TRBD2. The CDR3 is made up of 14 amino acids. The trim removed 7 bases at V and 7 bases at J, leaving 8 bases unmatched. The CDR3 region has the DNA TGTGCCAGCACCTTGGCGGGAGGGATTAATGAGCAGTTCTTC. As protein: CASTLAGGINEQFF.

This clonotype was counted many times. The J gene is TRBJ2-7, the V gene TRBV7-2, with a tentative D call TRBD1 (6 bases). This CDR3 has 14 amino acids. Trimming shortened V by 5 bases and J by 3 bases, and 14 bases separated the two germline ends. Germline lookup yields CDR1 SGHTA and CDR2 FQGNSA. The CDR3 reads CASSAVGADYEQYF. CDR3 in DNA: TGTGCCAGCAGCGCGGTGGGGGCCGACTACGAGCAGTACTTC.

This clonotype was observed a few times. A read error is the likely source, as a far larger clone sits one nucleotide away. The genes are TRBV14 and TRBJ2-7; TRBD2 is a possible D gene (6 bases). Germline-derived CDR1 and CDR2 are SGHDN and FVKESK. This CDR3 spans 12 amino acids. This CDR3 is CANSQAGYEQYF. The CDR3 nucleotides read TGTGCCAACAGCCAAGCGGGCTACGAGCAGTACTTC.

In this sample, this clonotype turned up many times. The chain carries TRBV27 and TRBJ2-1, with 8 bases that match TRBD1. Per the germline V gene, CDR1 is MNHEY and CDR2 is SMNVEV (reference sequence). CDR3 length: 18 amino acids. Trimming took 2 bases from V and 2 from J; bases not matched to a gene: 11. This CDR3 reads CASSLNRRGRSTYNEQFF. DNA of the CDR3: TGTGCCAGCAGTTTAAATCGCAGGGGGCGATCAACCTACAATGAGCAGTTCTTC.

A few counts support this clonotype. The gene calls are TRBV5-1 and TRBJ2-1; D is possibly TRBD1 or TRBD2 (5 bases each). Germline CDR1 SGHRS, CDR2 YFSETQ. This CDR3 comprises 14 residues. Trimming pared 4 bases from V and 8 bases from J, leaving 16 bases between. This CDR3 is CASSPGTEAHEQFF. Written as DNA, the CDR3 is TGCGCCAGCAGCCCCGGGACCGAGGCCCATGAGCAGTTCTTC.

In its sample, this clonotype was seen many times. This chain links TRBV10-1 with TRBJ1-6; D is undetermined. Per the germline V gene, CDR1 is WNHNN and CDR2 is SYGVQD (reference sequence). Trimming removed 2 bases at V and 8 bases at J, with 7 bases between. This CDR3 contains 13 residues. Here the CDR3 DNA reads TGCGCCAGCAGTGAGGAGCGGGATTCACCCCTCCACTTT. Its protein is CASSEERDSPLHF.

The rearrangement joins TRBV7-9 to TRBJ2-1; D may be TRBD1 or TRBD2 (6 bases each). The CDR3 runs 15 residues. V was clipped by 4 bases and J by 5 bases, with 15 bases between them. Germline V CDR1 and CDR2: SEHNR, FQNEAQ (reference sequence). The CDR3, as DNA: TGTGCCAGCAGCTGGGGCGGGACACGGGACAATGAGCAGTTCTTC. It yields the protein CASSWGGTRDNEQFF.

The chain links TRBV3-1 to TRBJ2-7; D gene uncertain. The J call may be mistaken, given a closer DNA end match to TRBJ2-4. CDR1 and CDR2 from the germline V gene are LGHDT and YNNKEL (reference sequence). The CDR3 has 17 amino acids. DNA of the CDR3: TGTGCCAGCAGCCAAGATCGGGTTACAATAGCCAAAAACATTCAGTACTTC. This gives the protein CASSQDRVTIAKNIQYF.

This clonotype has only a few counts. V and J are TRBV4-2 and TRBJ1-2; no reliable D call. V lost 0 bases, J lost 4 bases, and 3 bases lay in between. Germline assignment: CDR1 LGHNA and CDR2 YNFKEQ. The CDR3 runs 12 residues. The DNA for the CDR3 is TGTGCCAGCAGCCAAGAACTCTATGGCTACACCTTC. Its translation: CASSQELYGYTF.

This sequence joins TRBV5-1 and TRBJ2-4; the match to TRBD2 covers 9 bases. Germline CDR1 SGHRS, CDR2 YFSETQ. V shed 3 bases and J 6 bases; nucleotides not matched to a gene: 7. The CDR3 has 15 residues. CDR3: CASSSNSGSGNIQYF. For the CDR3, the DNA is TGCGCCAGCAGCTCGAATAGCGGGAGTGGAAACATTCAGTACTTC. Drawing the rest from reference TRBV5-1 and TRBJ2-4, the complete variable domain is KAGVTQTPRYLIKTRGQQVTLSCSPISGHRSVSWYQQTPGQGLQFLFEYFSETQRNKGNFPGRFSGRQFSNSRSEMNVSTLELGDSALYLCASSSNSGSGNIQYFGAGTRLSVL.

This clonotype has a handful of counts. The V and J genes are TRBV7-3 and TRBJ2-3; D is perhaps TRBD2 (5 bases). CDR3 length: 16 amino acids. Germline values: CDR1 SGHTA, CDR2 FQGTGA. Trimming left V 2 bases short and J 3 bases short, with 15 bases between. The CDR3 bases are TGTGCCAGCAGCTTAGCGGGCGAGCGGTATACAGATACGCAGTATTTT. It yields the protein CASSLAGERYTDTQYF.

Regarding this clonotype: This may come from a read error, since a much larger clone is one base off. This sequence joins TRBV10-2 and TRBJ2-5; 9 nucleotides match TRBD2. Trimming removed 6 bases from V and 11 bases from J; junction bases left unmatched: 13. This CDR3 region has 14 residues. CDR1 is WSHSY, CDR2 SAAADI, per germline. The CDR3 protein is CASSLAGSGNEQYF. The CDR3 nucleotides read TGCGCCAGCAGCCTAGCGGGGAGCGGGAATGAGCAGTACTTC.

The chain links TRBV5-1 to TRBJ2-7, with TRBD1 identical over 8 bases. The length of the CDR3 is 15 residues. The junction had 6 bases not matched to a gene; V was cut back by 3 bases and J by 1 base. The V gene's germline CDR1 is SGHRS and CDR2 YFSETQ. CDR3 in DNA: TGCGCCAGCAGCTCATGGACAGGGCCTTCCTACGAGCAGTACTTC. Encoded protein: CASSSWTGPSYEQYF.

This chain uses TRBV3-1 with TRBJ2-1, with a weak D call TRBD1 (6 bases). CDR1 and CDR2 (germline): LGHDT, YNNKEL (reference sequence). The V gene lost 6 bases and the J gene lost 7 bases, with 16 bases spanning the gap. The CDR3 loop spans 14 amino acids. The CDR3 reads CASSPPGVLNEQFF. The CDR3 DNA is TGTGCCAGCAGTCCGCCAGGGGTTTTAAATGAGCAGTTCTTC.

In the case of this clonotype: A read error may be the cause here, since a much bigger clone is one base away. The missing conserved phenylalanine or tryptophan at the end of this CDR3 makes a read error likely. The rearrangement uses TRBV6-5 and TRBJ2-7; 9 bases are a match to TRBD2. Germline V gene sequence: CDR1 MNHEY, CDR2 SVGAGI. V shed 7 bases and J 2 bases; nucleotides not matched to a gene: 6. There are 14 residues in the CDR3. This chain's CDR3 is CASKVAGAPYEQYL. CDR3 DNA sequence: TGTGCCAGCAAGGTAGCGGGGGCCCCCTACGAGCAGTACTTA.

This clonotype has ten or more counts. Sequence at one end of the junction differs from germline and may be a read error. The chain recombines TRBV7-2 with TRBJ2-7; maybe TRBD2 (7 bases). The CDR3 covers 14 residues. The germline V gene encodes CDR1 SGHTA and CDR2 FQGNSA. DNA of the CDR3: TGTGCCAGCAGCTTAAGGGGGGGCTCCCACGAGCAGTACTTC. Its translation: CASSLRGGSHEQYF.

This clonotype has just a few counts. CDR3 DNA: TGTGCCAGCGGAAAGGGGGACTGGCCCTACGAGCAGTACTTC. Translation: CASGKGDWPYEQYF. The gene calls are TRBV7-2 and TRBJ2-7, with D perhaps matching TRBD1 or TRBD2 (6 bases each). The CDR3 has 14 amino acids. In germline, CDR1 is SGHTA, CDR2 FQGNSA. V gave up 8 bases and J gave up 2 bases, with 16 bases separating them.

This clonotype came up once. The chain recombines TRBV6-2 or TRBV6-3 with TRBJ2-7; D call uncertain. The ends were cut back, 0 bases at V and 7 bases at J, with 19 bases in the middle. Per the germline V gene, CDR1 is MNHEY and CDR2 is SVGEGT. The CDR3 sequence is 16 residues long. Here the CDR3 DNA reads TGTGCCAGCAGTTACTCGAAAGGTGAGGTCTACAATGAGCAGTACTTC. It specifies CASSYSKGEVYNEQYF.

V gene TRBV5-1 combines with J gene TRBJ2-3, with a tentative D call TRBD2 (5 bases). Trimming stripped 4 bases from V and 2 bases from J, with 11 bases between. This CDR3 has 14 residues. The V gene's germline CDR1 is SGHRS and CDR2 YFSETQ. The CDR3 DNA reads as TGCGCCAGCAGCCGGGAACGACTCACAGATACGCAGTATTTT. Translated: CASSRERLTDTQYF. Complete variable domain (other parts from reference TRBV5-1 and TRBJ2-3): KAGVTQTPRYLIKTRGQQVTLSCSPISGHRSVSWYQQTPGQGLQFLFEYFSETQRNKGNFPGRFSGRQFSNSRSEMNVSTLELGDSALYLCASSRERLTDTQYFGPGTRLTVL.

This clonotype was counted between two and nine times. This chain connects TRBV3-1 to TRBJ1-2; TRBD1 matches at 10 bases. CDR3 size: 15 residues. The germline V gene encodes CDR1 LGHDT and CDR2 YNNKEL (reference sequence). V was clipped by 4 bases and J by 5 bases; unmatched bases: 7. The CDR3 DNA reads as TGTGCCAGCAGCCCAGGGACAGGGGTTTTTTATGGCTACACCTTC. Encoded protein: CASSPGTGVFYGYTF.

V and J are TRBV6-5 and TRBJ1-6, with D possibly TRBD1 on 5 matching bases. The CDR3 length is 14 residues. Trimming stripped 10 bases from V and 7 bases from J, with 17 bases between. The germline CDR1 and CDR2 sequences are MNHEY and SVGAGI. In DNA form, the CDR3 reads TGTGCCACCTCCTGGGAGCAGGGAAATTCACCCCTCCACTTT. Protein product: CATSWEQGNSPLHF.

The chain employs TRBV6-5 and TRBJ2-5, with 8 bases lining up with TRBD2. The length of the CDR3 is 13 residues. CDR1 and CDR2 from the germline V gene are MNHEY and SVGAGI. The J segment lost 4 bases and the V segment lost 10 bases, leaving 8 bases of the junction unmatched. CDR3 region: CANRTAGVETQYF. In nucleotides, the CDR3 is TGTGCCAACAGAACAGCGGGAGTAGAGACCCAGTACTTC.

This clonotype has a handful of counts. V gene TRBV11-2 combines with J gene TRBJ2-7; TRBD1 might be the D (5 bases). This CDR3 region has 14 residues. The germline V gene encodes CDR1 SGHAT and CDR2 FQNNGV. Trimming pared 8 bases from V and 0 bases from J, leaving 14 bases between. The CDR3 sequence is CASGVGQISYEQYF. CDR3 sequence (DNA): TGTGCCAGCGGCGTAGGACAAATCTCCTACGAGCAGTACTTC.

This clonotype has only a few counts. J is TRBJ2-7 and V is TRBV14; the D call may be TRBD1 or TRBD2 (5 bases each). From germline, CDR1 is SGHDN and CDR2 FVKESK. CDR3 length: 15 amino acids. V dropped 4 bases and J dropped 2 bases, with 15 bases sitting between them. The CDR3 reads CASSRLQDGPYEQYF. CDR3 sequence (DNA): TGTGCCAGCAGCCGACTACAGGACGGACCCTACGAGCAGTACTTC.

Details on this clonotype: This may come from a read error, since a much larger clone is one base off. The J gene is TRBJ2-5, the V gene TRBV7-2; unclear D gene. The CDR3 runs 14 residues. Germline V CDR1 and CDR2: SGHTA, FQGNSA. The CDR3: CAGSLESLQETQYF. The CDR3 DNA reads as TGTGCCGGCAGCTTAGAGAGTCTGCAAGAGACCCAGTACTTC.